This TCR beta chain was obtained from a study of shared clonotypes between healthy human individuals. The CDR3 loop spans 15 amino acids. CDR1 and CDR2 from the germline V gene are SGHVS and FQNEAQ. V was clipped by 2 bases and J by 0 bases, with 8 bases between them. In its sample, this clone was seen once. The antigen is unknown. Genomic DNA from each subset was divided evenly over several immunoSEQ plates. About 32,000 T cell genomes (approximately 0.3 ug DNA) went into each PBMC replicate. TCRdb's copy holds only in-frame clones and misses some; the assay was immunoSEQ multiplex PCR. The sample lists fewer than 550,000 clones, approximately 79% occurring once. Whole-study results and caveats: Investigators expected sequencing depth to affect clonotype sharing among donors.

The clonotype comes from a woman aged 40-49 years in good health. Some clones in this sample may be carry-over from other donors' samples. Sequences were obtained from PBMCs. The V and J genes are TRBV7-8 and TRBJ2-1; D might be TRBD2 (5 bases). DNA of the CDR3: TGTGCCAGCAGCTTAAACGGGGTCTCCTACAATGAGCAGTTCTTC. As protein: CASSLNGVSYNEQFF. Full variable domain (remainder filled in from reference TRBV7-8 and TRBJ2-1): GAGVSQSPRYKVAKRGQDVALRCDPISGHVSLFWYQQALGQGPEFLTYFQNEAQLDKSGLPSDRFFAERPEGSVSTLKIQRTQQEDSAVYLCASSLNGVSYNEQFFGPGTRLTVL.